These T cell receptor beta chains were read from a single sample in a study of Ad26.COV2.S vaccination and SARS-CoV-2 variants. Method: immunoSEQ multiplex PCR; TCRdb's copy keeps in-frame clones and lacks some. In the table there are about 390,000 clones, over 80% of which are singletons. Sequenced here: peripheral blood, sampled in a trial of Ad26.COV2.S vaccine versus placebo. These receptors originate from a person between 18 and 60 years old who received the Ad26.COV2.S COVID-19 vaccine or a placebo. Both conserved end residues are part of each CDR3. Each record gives: D gene, J gene, V gene, clone size, CDR3 DNA, CDR3 protein. The D gene is left open where the match is weak. Only some rows state a clone size, as once, few, many or a class for expanded clones.

>-|TRBJ1-2|TRBV2|-
TGTGCCAGCAGTGAAATGGGGAACTATGGCTACACCTTC
CASSEMGNYGYTF
>TRBD2|TRBJ2-1|TRBV10-3|-
TGTGCCATCAGTGAGCGTACCCTAGCGGGGGGCTCCTACAATGAGCAGTTCTTC
CAISERTLAGGSYNEQFF
>-|TRBJ1-6|TRBV18|-
TGTGCCAGCTCAGCCTACAGGGTGGAGGCTAATTCACCCCTCCACTTT
CASSAYRVEANSPLHF
>-|TRBJ2-6|TRBV19|-
TGTGCCAGTAGCCCCTCCTTGACAGGCCCTCTCTCTGGGGCCAACGTCCTGACTTTC
CASSPSLTGPLSGANVLTF
>-|TRBJ1-1|TRBV9|-
TGTGCCAGCAGCGCCCAGGTGGGACTGAACACTGAAGCTTTCTTT
CASSAQVGLNTEAFF
>-|TRBJ1-1|TRBV30|-
TGTGCCTGGGGGTACTACATGAACACTGAAGCTTTCTTT
CAWGYYMNTEAFF
>-|TRBJ1-5|TRBV7-6|-
TGTGCCAGCAGCACACTGCCCGGTAGCAATCAGCCCCAGCATTTT
CASSTLPGSNQPQHF
>-|TRBJ2-7|TRBV19|-
TGTGCCAGTACCAACGGACATACCTACGAGCAGTACTTC
CASTNGHTYEQYF
>-|TRBJ2-3|TRBV5-1|-
TGCGCCAGCAGCTTGGGCAGCACAGATACGCAGTATTTT
CASSLGSTDTQYF
>-|TRBJ2-3|TRBV6-5|-
TGTGCCAGCAGTTACGGTCTAGCAGCAGATACGCAGTATTTT
CASSYGLAADTQYF
>TRBD1|TRBJ1-5|TRBV27|once
TGTGCCAGCACCAAACCGGGACAGGGTCGTCAGCCCCAGCATTTT
CASTKPGQGRQPQHF
>TRBD2|TRBJ2-3|TRBV5-6|-
TGTGCCAGCAGCTTGGCGCGCGGGGGGTTAGATACGCAGTATTTT
CASSLARGGLDTQYF